Reported below is one T cell receptor beta chain. The record originates from a study of cytomegalovirus exposure and HLA in healthy donors. PCR involved 60 Vbeta and 13 Jbeta primers. The repertoire was sequenced with immunoSEQ multiplex PCR; TCRdb's copy has only in-frame clones and lacks some. The table has some 130,000 clones, roughly 74% seen once. CDR1 is MGHDK, CDR2 SYGVNS, per germline. The ends lost 6 bases at V and 7 bases at J; junction bases unmatched: 11. CDR3 length: 14 residues. The sequence was collected from a male donor in good health and CMV-seronegative. What was sequenced was PBMCs. V is TRBV25-1 and J is TRBJ1-2, with 7 bases that match TRBD1. CDR3 amino acids: CASSRGEGAFGYTF. The CDR3 region has the DNA TGTGCCAGCAGCCGGGGAGAGGGGGCGTTTGGCTACACCTTC.